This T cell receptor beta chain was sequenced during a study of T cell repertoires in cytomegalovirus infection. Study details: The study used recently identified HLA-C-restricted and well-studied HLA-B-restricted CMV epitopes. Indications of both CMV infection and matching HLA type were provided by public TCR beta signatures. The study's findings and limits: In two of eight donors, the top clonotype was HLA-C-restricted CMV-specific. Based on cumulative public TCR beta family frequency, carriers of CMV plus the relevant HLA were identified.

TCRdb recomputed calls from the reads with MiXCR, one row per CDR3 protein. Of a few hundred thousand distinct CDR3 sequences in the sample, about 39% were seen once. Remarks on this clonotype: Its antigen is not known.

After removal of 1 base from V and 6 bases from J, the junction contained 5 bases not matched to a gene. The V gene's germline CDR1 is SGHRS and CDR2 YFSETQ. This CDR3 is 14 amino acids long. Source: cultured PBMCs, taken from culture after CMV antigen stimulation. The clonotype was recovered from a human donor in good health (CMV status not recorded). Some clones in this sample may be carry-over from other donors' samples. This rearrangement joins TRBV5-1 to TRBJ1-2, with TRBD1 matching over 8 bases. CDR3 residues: CASSLSGTGHGYTF. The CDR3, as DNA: TGCGCCAGCAGCTTGTCTGGGACAGGACATGGCTACACCTTC. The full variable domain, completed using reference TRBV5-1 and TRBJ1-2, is KAGVTQTPRYLIKTRGQQVTLSCSPISGHRSVSWYQQTPGQGLQFLFEYFSETQRNKGNFPGRFSGRQFSNSRSEMNVSTLELGDSALYLCASSLSGTGHGYTFGSGTRLTVV.